This passage covers 9 T cell receptor beta chains from one sample sequenced in a study of cytomegalovirus exposure and HLA in healthy donors. Measured with immunoSEQ multiplex PCR; TCRdb has only the in-frame clones, and not every one. The sample shows over 200,000 clones, approximately 80% of them seen only once. Sequencing input: PBMCs. These receptors came from a woman aged 25 to 39 in good health and CMV-seropositive.

The chain's CDR3 is CASKRDRGGYEQYF. The CDR3 region has the DNA TGTGCCAGCAAGAGGGACAGGGGCGGCTACGAGCAGTACTTC. The rearrangement joins TRBV2 to TRBJ2-7; 10 nucleotides agree with TRBD1. The CDR3 runs to 14 residues. The germline gives CDR1 SNHLY, CDR2 FYNNEI. The V segment lost 7 bases and the J segment 3 bases; nucleotides outside the gene matches: 6.

This chain links TRBV6-1 with TRBJ1-1; 12 positions agree with TRBD1. Germline V gene data show CDR1 as MNHNS and CDR2 as SASEGT. This CDR3 spans 14 amino acids. The V and J ends lost 4 bases and 11 bases, in that order; junction bases with no gene match: 8. The DNA of the CDR3 is TGTGCCAGCAGTGCAGCCGGGACAGGGGGCCAGGCTTTCTTT. As protein: CASSAAGTGGQAFF.

This chain joins TRBV28 and TRBJ2-1; D is unclear. The CDR3 has 13 amino acids. CDR1 and CDR2 from the germline V gene are MDHEN and SYDVKM. The V and J ends lost 5 bases and 1 base respectively, with 6 bases between them. The CDR3 reads CASSEMSYNEQFF. CDR3 nucleotide sequence: TGTGCCAGCAGTGAGATGTCCTACAATGAGCAGTTCTTC. The full variable domain, rest sourced from reference TRBV28 and TRBJ2-1, is DVKVTQSSRYLVKRTGEKVFLECVQDMDHENMFWYRQDPGLGLRLIYFSYDVKMKEKGDIPEGYSVSREKKERFSLILESASTNQTSMYLCASSEMSYNEQFFGPGTRLTVL.

The CDR3 sequence is CASSRRRDTAYNEQFF. As DNA, the CDR3 is TGTGCCAGCAGCCGGAGGAGGGACACCGCCTACAATGAGCAGTTCTTC. The chain links TRBV11-2 to TRBJ2-1; D may be TRBD1 or TRBD2 (6 bases each). V gave up 5 bases and J gave up 2 bases, with 16 bases separating them. CDR1 SGHAT and CDR2 FQNNGV come from the germline V gene. The CDR3 has 16 residues.

Note on this clone: Other DNA variants within this sample encode the same CDR3. The chain uses TRBV27 and TRBJ1-5, with 8 bases aligning to TRBD1. CDR3 length equals 14 residues. Germline V gene sequence: CDR1 MNHEY, CDR2 SMNVEV (reference sequence). The V gene end was trimmed by 5 bases and the J gene end by 5 bases; junction bases not matched to a gene: 5. The DNA of the CDR3 is TGTGCCAGCAGTCCCGGACAGGGTTATCAGCCCCAGCATTTT. Translation: CASSPGQGYQPQHF.

This sequence joins TRBV29-1 and TRBJ1-1, with D tentatively TRBD1 (5 bases). Germline values: CDR1 SQVTM, CDR2 ANQGSEA. The V and J ends lost 6 bases and 4 bases respectively, with 15 bases between them. CDR3 length equals 13 residues. CDR3 amino acids: CSVSQFGGTEAFF. Here the CDR3 DNA reads TGCAGCGTCTCACAGTTCGGGGGCACTGAAGCTTTCTTT.

The rearrangement joins TRBV13 to TRBJ2-2, with TRBD2 matching 14 bases. The junction had 7 bases not matched to a gene; V was cut back by 5 bases and J by 2 bases. Per the germline V gene, CDR1 is PRHDT and CDR2 is FYEKMQ (reference sequence). CDR3 length equals 18 residues. CDR3 DNA: TGTGCCAGCAGCCGCGGACTAGCGGGAGGTCTTAACACCGGGGAGCTGTTTTTT. Encoded protein: CASSRGLAGGLNTGELFF.

This clone came up once. The CDR3 is CASSYSGPQPQHF. CDR3 in DNA: TGCGCCAGCAGCTATTCCGGGCCTCAGCCCCAGCATTTT. The chain is built from TRBV5-1 and TRBJ1-5; D is unresolved. Germline values: CDR1 SGHRS, CDR2 YFSETQ. Trimming removed 3 bases from V and 6 bases from J, with 10 bases in between. This CDR3 contains 13 residues.

On this clone: At one of its ends the junction is not consistent with the germline gene, which may arise from a read error. The chain couples TRBV7-7 to TRBJ2-2; D is ambiguous. The CDR3 is made up of 13 amino acids. Germline-derived CDR1 and CDR2 are SSHAT and FNYEAQ (reference sequence). The DNA of the CDR3 is TGTGCTAGCAGCCGAACATCCACCGGGGAGCTGTTTTTT. Translating gives CASSRTSTGELFF.